A single sample gave rise to the 32 T cell receptor beta chains below, sequenced in a study of blood T cell repertoires in COVID-19. Profiled with immunoSEQ multiplex PCR; TCRdb holds only in-frame clones, not every one. The sample lists approximately 300,000 clones, just under 90% occurring once. The source material was PBMCs or T cells enriched from blood (not recorded which). These receptors were collected from a woman aged 30 to 39 who had recovered from COVID-19.

The chain carries TRBV6-5 and TRBJ1-1; the D gene is possibly TRBD1 (6 bases). V was cut by 8 bases and J by 1 base, with 11 bases left in between. Per germline, CDR1 MNHEY and CDR2 SVGAGI. The CDR3 has 13 residues. CDR3 nucleotide sequence: TGTGCCAGCGGGAGGGGACAGAACACTGAAGCTTTCTTT. Translated: CASGRGQNTEAFF.

The chain combines TRBV29-1 with TRBJ2-5; 11 positions agree with TRBD2. This CDR3 is built from 15 residues. V trimming: 0 bases; J trimming: 7 bases; junction bases outside the gene matches: 7. CDR1 and CDR2 from the germline V gene are SQVTM and ANQGSEA. CDR3: CSVEDRVAGGRTQYF. The CDR3 DNA reads as TGCAGCGTTGAAGATAGGGTAGCGGGGGGGAGGACCCAGTACTTC.

The chain couples TRBV4-1 to TRBJ2-7, with D perhaps matching TRBD1 (5 bases). This CDR3 is built from 12 residues. CDR1 is MGHRA, CDR2 YSYEKL, per germline. V was shortened by 9 bases and J by 3 bases, with 12 bases between the two germline ends. The CDR3, as DNA: TGCGCCAGTCAAGGCGACAGCTACGAGCAGTACTTC. It specifies CASQGDSYEQYF.

The chain employs TRBV10-3 and TRBJ1-4; tentatively, D is TRBD1 (6 bases). The CDR3 extends over 13 amino acids. CDR1 is ENHRY and CDR2 is SYGVKD in the germline V gene. V shed 10 bases and J shed 8 bases, with 17 bases lying between them. CDR3 loop: CATNGGAGEKLFF. The DNA for the CDR3 is TGTGCCACCAATGGGGGGGCGGGCGAAAAACTGTTTTTT.

The chain carries TRBV19 and TRBJ1-1, with D maybe TRBD1 (5 bases). The CDR3 has 15 residues. Per germline, CDR1 LNHDA and CDR2 SQIVND (reference sequence). The V end lost 1 base, the J end lost 4 bases, and 13 bases lay between the germline ends. The CDR3 reads CASSIGSGLTTEAFF. Here the CDR3 DNA reads TGTGCCAGTAGTATAGGATCAGGGTTGACCACTGAAGCTTTCTTT.

The chain uses TRBV7-9 and TRBJ1-6; D remains ambiguous. The germline CDR1 and CDR2 sequences are SEHNR and FQNEAQ (reference sequence). Trimming shortened V by 5 bases and J by 8 bases, and 13 bases separated the two germline ends. The CDR3 covers 14 residues. CDR3 nucleotide sequence: TGTGCCAGCAGCGAAACTAAGTTTGATTCACCCCTCCACTTT. The encoded protein is CASSETKFDSPLHF.

The V call is TRBV5-1, the J call TRBJ2-3; 7 bases align to TRBD2. J was trimmed by 2 bases and V by 4 bases; bases with no gene match: 16. CDR3 length: 18 amino acids. Germline V gene sequence: CDR1 SGHRS, CDR2 YFSETQ. In nucleotides, the CDR3 is TGCGCCAGCAGCCAACTCTACGGCGGGACTATCCTCACAGATACGCAGTATTTT. Amino acids: CASSQLYGGTILTDTQYF.

The chain joins TRBV5-1 to TRBJ2-1, with TRBD1 identical over 9 bases. V gave up 4 bases and J gave up 4 bases; unmatched junction bases: 6. Germline lookup yields CDR1 SGHRS and CDR2 YFSETQ. CDR3 length equals 15 residues. In DNA, the CDR3 is TGCGCCAGCAGCCATGGGACAGGGCTATACAATGAGCAGTTCTTC. Translated, it gives CASSHGTGLYNEQFF.

This clone occurred once. V gene TRBV5-6 combines with J gene TRBJ1-2, with D maybe TRBD1 (6 bases). The V gene lost 3 bases and the J gene lost 3 bases, with 15 bases spanning the gap. The CDR3 runs 15 residues. Germline CDR1 and CDR2: SGHDT and YYEEEE. The CDR3 coding sequence is TGTGCCAGCAGCTCCCGGCCCGCAGGGGACTATGGCTACACCTTC. This translates into CASSSRPAGDYGYTF.

The rearrangement links TRBV5-5 to TRBJ1-5; the D is unclear. Trimming removed 0 bases from V and 3 bases from J, with 10 bases in between. The CDR3 is made up of 15 amino acids. The germline gives CDR1 SGHKS, CDR2 YYEKEE (reference sequence). Written as DNA, the CDR3 is TGTGCCAGCAGCTTGGTACCGGGATACAATCAGCCCCAGCATTTT. Residues: CASSLVPGYNQPQHF.

The chain uses TRBV27 and TRBJ1-2; 8 bases are a match to TRBD1. V shed 6 bases, J shed 5 bases, and the junction held 11 bases outside the gene matches. Germline V gene sequence: CDR1 MNHEY, CDR2 SMNVEV (reference sequence). This CDR3 region has 15 residues. The CDR3 reads CASSSRQGWIYGYTF. The DNA for the CDR3 is TGTGCCAGCAGCTCCAGACAGGGGTGGATATATGGCTACACCTTC.

The chain employs TRBV6-5 and TRBJ2-3, with 13 bases identical to TRBD2. The V gene's germline CDR1 is MNHEY and CDR2 SVGAGI. Unmatched junction bases numbered 4, after V lost 6 bases and J lost 4 bases. This CDR3 is 15 amino acids long. The CDR3 nucleotides read TGTGCCAGCAGCGGACTAGCGGGAGCATCAGATACGCAGTATTTT. Encoded protein: CASSGLAGASDTQYF.

The rearrangement links TRBV7-8 to TRBJ2-7; 7 bases agree with TRBD1. Germline V lookup: CDR1 SGHVS, CDR2 FQNEAQ. The CDR3 contains 15 residues. The trim removed 1 base at V and 0 bases at J, leaving 3 bases unmatched. The CDR3 nucleotides read TGTGCCAGCAGCTTAGTCAGGGGGAGCTCCTACGAGCAGTACTTC. Translated, it gives CASSLVRGSSYEQYF.

This clone was seen only once. V gene TRBV24-1 combines with J gene TRBJ1-1; possibly TRBD1 for D (6 bases). The CDR3 extends over 13 amino acids. Trimming pared 10 bases from V and 5 bases from J, leaving 16 bases between. Looked up from germline, CDR1 is KGHDR and CDR2 is SFDVKD. CDR3 DNA sequence: TGTGCCACGACCGACCTTCAGGGGACTGAAGCTTTCTTT. Translation: CATTDLQGTEAFF.

The CDR3 sequence: CASSSHRDYSSYNEQFF. The DNA of the CDR3 is TGTGCCAGCAGCTCCCACCGGGACTACAGCTCCTACAATGAGCAGTTCTTC. The chain combines TRBV11-3 with TRBJ2-1; TRBD2 agrees at 7 bases. CDR3 length equals 17 residues. V lost 4 bases to trimming and J lost 0 bases; unmatched junction nucleotides: 9. The germline V gene has CDR1 SGHNT and CDR2 YENEEA.

The chain links TRBV5-1 to TRBJ2-3, with 8 bases aligning to TRBD2. After removal of 2 bases from V and 2 bases from J, the junction contained 7 bases not matched to a gene. The CDR3 has 16 residues. The germline V gene encodes CDR1 SGHRS and CDR2 YFSETQ. The CDR3 nucleotides are TGCGCCAGCAGCTTTTATGCGGGAGGCTCCACAGATACGCAGTATTTT. This gives the protein CASSFYAGGSTDTQYF.

V usage is TRBV6-5 and J usage is TRBJ1-3, with D possibly matching TRBD1 (6 bases). Germline loops: CDR1 MNHEY, CDR2 SVGAGI. Trimming took 6 bases from V and 0 from J, leaving 12 bases between them. CDR3 size: 15 residues. CDR3 sequence: CASSPDRSSGNTIYF. The DNA of the CDR3 is TGTGCCAGCAGCCCGGACAGAAGCTCTGGAAACACCATATATTTT.

This clone was counted between two and nine times. J is TRBJ1-1 and V is TRBV9; D is undetermined. The V and J ends lost 4 bases and 5 bases respectively, with 12 bases between them. CDR3 length equals 13 residues. Germline CDR1 reads SGDLS; CDR2 reads YYNGEE. The CDR3 DNA is TGTGCCAGCAGCCCTACCCCGGGGACTGAAGCTTTCTTT. Amino acids: CASSPTPGTEAFF.

The rearrangement joins TRBV5-1 to TRBJ2-1; 10 positions match TRBD1. Germline lookup yields CDR1 SGHRS and CDR2 YFSETQ. The CDR3 covers 15 residues. V dropped 2 bases and J dropped 5; count of bases not matched to a gene: 4. CDR3 sequence (DNA): TGCGCCAGCAGCTTAGGGACAGGGGTAGACAATGAGCAGTTCTTC. Protein product: CASSLGTGVDNEQFF.

This chain links TRBV30 with TRBJ1-5, with 7 bases aligning to TRBD1. The CDR3 consists of 12 residues. Germline V gives CDR1 GTSNPN, CDR2 SVGIG (reference sequence). Losses at the gene ends were 5 bases for V and 7 bases for J; bases not matched to a gene: 5. The CDR3 region has the DNA TGTGCCTGGGACAGGGCCGGCCAGCCCCAGCATTTT. Its protein product is CAWDRAGQPQHF.

As regards this clone: This CDR3 is also generated by other DNA sequences in the sample. The genes are TRBV15 and TRBJ1-3, with 7 bases fitting TRBD1. The CDR3 is made up of 16 amino acids. The V gene end was trimmed by 2 bases and the J gene end by 1 base; junction bases not matched to a gene: 5. The germline V gene has CDR1 LNHNV and CDR2 YYDKDF (reference sequence). The CDR3 is CATSRRGTVSGNTIYF. CDR3 sequence (DNA): TGTGCCACCAGCAGACGAGGGACAGTTTCTGGAAACACCATATATTTT.

The chain recombines TRBV18 with TRBJ1-5; weak D call: TRBD1 (5 bases). This CDR3 contains 14 residues. The V end lost 3 bases, the J end lost 5 bases, and 11 bases lay between the germline ends. The germline gives CDR1 KGHSH, CDR2 LQKENI. The CDR3 DNA sequence: TGTGCCAGCTCACCTACCGACAGTGATCAGCCCCAGCATTTT. Protein sequence: CASSPTDSDQPQHF.

This clone was seen only a few times. The V gene is TRBV9, the J gene TRBJ2-7; D perhaps matches TRBD2 (5 bases). Germline V gene data show CDR1 as SGDLS and CDR2 as YYNGEE. V was cut by 4 bases and J by 7 bases, with 18 bases left in between. This CDR3 has 14 residues. The CDR3 loop reads CASSPTIARREQYF. The CDR3 coding sequence is TGTGCCAGCAGCCCGACGATAGCTAGGAGGGAGCAGTACTTC.

V gene TRBV6-6 combines with J gene TRBJ2-7, with D possibly being TRBD2 (5 bases). The length of the CDR3 is 11 residues. Germline V gene lookup returns CDR1 MNHNY and CDR2 SVGAGI (reference sequence). Trimming took off 8 bases at V and 4 bases at J, with 9 bases between the two ends. CDR3 region: CASLAGYEQYF. CDR3 in DNA: TGTGCCAGCCTAGCCGGGTACGAGCAGTACTTC.

The chain employs TRBV27 and TRBJ1-2; 9 bases are a match to TRBD1. The CDR3 is 13 residues long. V was clipped by 8 bases and J by 6 bases; unmatched bases: 7. Germline CDR1 and CDR2: MNHEY and SMNVEV (reference sequence). The CDR3 reads CASGDRVIDGYTF. The CDR3 nucleotides are TGTGCCAGCGGGGACAGGGTGATAGATGGCTACACCTTC.

The genes are TRBV30 and TRBJ1-4; D perhaps matches TRBD1 (6 bases). V dropped 3 bases and J dropped 4 bases, with 6 bases sitting between them. This CDR3 region has 12 residues. From germline, CDR1 is GTSNPN and CDR2 SVGIG (reference sequence). The DNA for the CDR3 is TGTGCCTGGAGAGGGGGTAATGAAAAACTGTTTTTT. Translating it yields CAWRGGNEKLFF.

This chain connects TRBV11-2 to TRBJ2-2; 8 nucleotides line up with TRBD1. CDR3 length: 16 residues. The V gene end was trimmed by 5 bases and the J gene end by 2 bases; junction bases not matched to a gene: 7. Germline V gene sequence: CDR1 SGHAT, CDR2 FQNNGV. The CDR3 sequence is CASSRLRGPNTGELFF. The CDR3 DNA reads as TGTGCCAGCAGCAGACTCAGGGGGCCTAACACCGGGGAGCTGTTTTTT.

This clone has a handful of counts. V usage is TRBV6-5 and J usage is TRBJ1-4; 7 nucleotides match TRBD1. Trimming removed 8 bases from V and 4 bases from J; junction bases left unmatched: 7. The CDR3 extends over 14 amino acids. CDR1 is MNHEY and CDR2 is SVGAGI in the germline V gene. As DNA, the CDR3 is TGTGCCAGCGGGCCTTGGGACAGTAATGAAAAACTGTTTTTT. As protein: CASGPWDSNEKLFF.

The chain employs TRBV7-9 and TRBJ2-1, with TRBD2 identical over 10 bases. The V segment lost 5 bases and the J segment 7 bases; nucleotides outside the gene matches: 8. The CDR3 covers 15 residues. From germline, CDR1 is SEHNR and CDR2 FQNEAQ (reference sequence). CDR3 loop: CASSVASGSVNEQFF. CDR3 DNA: TGTGCCAGCAGCGTGGCTAGCGGGAGTGTGAATGAGCAGTTCTTC.

This clone has a single count. The chain carries TRBV7-2 and TRBJ1-5; D unresolved. The V end was cut by 1 base, the J end by 6 bases, with 13 bases between. The CDR3 is 15 residues long. Germline CDR1 is SGHTA and CDR2 is FQGNSA. The CDR3 sequence is CASSLDWAGRQPQHF. The CDR3 nucleotides are TGTGCCAGCAGCTTAGATTGGGCGGGTCGTCAGCCCCAGCATTTT. The full variable domain, completed using reference TRBV7-2 and TRBJ1-5, is GAGVSQSPSNKVTEKGKDVELRCDPISGHTALYWYRQSLGQGLEFLIYFQGNSAPDKSGLPSDRFSAERTGGSVSTLTIQRTQQEDSAVYLCASSLDWAGRQPQHFGDGTRLSIL.

CDR3 sequence reads: CSVDWREVWGEQFF. CDR3 sequence (DNA): TGCAGCGTTGATTGGCGGGAGGTTTGGGGTGAGCAGTTCTTC. The chain combines TRBV29-1 with TRBJ2-1, with 8 nucleotides matching TRBD2. This CDR3 comprises 14 residues. Germline V gene lookup returns CDR1 SQVTM and CDR2 ANQGSEA. With V trimmed by 3 bases and J by 9 bases, 10 bases remained unmatched.

This sequence joins TRBV2 and TRBJ1-1, with 10 bases fitting TRBD1. V shed 8 bases and J 5 bases; nucleotides not matched to a gene: 8. The CDR3 extends over 14 amino acids. Looked up from germline, CDR1 is SNHLY and CDR2 is FYNNEI. The CDR3 loop reads CASGDRGVGTEAFF. In DNA, the CDR3 is TGTGCCAGCGGGGACAGGGGAGTCGGGACTGAAGCTTTCTTT.